Only one count was recorded for the clone carrying this T cell receptor (beta chain). Its cognate antigen is unknown. A far larger clone is only one base removed, so a read error is likely. These data belong to a study of read filtering for tumor transcriptome and immune sequencing. As for the study in general: Per sample, TCR-region reads ranged about 4.05 to 10.27 million by IR-seq, roughly 80 to 1273 by RNA-seq.

Overall study results and limits: About four fifths of IR-seq clonotypes had a single read, yet these held approximately 4% of reads.

From roughly 400 ng of RNA, a library with molecular barcoded alpha/delta and beta/gamma adaptors was made. TCRdb fed the reads into MiXCR, producing one record per CDR3 protein. The data show around 5,200 distinct CDR3 sequences, about a fifth seen once. Germline V lookup: CDR1 MNHNY, CDR2 SVGAGI (reference sequence). There are 14 residues in the CDR3. The origin of this receptor is a donor at least 40 years old with multiple myeloma. Sequencing used a population of CD138-negative cells sorted from bone marrow. This chain links TRBV6-6 with TRBJ1-1; a weak D match, TRBD1 (6 bases). CDR3 DNA sequence: TGTGCCAGCAGTGAAGAATGGGGGCGGACTGGAGCTTTCTTT. It specifies CASSEEWGRTGAFF.